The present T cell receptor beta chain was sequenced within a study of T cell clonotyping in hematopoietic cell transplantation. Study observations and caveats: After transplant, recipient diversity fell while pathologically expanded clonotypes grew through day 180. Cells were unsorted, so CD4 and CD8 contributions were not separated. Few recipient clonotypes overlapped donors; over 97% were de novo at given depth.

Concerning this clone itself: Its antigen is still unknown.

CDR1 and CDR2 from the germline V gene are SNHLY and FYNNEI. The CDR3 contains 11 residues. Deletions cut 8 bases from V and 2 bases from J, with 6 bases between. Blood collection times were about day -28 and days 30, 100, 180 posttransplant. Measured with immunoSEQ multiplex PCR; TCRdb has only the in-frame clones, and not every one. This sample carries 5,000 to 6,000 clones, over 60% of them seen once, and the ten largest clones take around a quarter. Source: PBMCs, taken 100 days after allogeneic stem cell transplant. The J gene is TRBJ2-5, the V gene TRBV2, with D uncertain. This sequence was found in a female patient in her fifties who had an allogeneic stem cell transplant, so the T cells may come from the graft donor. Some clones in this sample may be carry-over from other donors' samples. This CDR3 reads CASRQQETQYF. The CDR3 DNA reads TGTGCCAGCCGGCAGCAAGAGACCCAGTACTTC.